The 10 T cell receptor beta chains given below trace back to one sample, sequenced in a study of molecular identifiers for immune sequencing clone quantification. TCRdb re-derived calls from the PCR reads in MiXCR, one entry per CDR3 protein. Of about 640,000 distinct CDR3 sequences detected, 15% to 20% appear once; the ten largest clones hold 0.85% to 0.9%. The sequencing sample was made of naive CD8+ T cells from blood, with Jurkat cell RNA spiked in. Subset described: FACS-sorted CD8+CD4-CCR7+CD45RA+ naive T cells. These receptors originate from a human donor in good health. Some libraries in this study had Jurkat cell RNA spiked in.

As for this clonotype: A much larger clone lies a single base off, so this may be a read error. The CDR3 DNA reads as TGTGCCAGCAGTGCGGGACAGGGGTCGGGAGATGAGCAGTTCTTC. Translated, it gives CASSAGQGSGDEQFF. This chain joins TRBV6-2 or TRBV6-3 and TRBJ2-1, with TRBD1 matching 10 bases. The V gene's germline CDR1 is MNHEY and CDR2 SVGEGT. This CDR3 is 15 amino acids long. The J segment lost 8 bases and the V segment lost 5 bases, leaving 9 bases of the junction unmatched.

This clonotype occurred many times. This chain joins TRBV12-3 or TRBV12-4 and TRBJ2-3; D may be TRBD1 (5 bases). Trimming took off 3 bases at V and 5 bases at J, with 12 bases between the two ends. The CDR3 covers 14 residues. CDR3 residues: CASSFRVGIDTQYF. The DNA for the CDR3 is TGTGCCAGCAGTTTCAGGGTGGGGATAGATACGCAGTATTTT.

This clonotype was found many times. The rearrangement joins TRBV25-1 to TRBJ1-1; D is undetermined. CDR3 length: 15 amino acids. Deletions cut 0 bases from V and 1 base from J, with 9 bases between. Per germline, CDR1 MGHDK and CDR2 SYGVNS. CDR3 nucleotide sequence: TGTGCCAGCAGTGAATATTTAGGGCCGAACACTGAAGCTTTCTTT. As protein: CASSEYLGPNTEAFF. The variable domain in full, with the rest retrieved from reference TRBV25-1 and TRBJ1-1, is EADIYQTPRYLVIGTGKKITLECSQTMGHDKMYWYQQDPGMELHLIHYSYGVNSTEKGDLSSESTVSRIRTEHFPLTLESARPSHTSQYLCASSEYLGPNTEAFFGQGTRLTVV.

In regard to this clonotype: An end of the junction does not agree with germline; a read error may underlie this. The V gene is TRBV7-2, the J gene TRBJ1-1; TRBD1 is a possible D gene (6 bases). Germline V gene data show CDR1 as SGHTA and CDR2 as FQGNSA. The CDR3 extends over 14 amino acids. CDR3 DNA sequence: TGTGCCTGCAGCGCGAGCCGAGGGGGCACTGAAGCTTTCTTT. Amino acids: CACSASRGGTEAFF. Looking up the rest from reference TRBV7-2 and TRBJ1-1 gives the full variable domain: GAGVSQSPSNKVTEKGKDVELRCDPISGHTALYWYRQSLGQGLEFLIYFQGNSAPDKSGLPSDRFSAERTGGSVSTLTIQRTQQEDSAVYLCACSASRGGTEAFFGQGTRLTVV.

This clonotype was detected many times. The CDR3 region is CASSLVPSGGLYEQYF. The CDR3 region has the DNA TGTGCCAGCAGTTTAGTGCCTAGCGGGGGGCTCTACGAGCAGTACTTC. V usage is TRBV27 and J usage is TRBJ2-7; 11 bases are shared with TRBD2. The CDR3 spans 16 residues. Per germline, CDR1 MNHEY and CDR2 SMNVEV (reference sequence). Unmatched junction bases numbered 6, after V lost 2 bases and J lost 3 bases.

Details on this clonotype: This may arise from a read error, as a much more abundant clone is one base away. The V gene is TRBV28, the J gene TRBJ2-2; D may be TRBD2 (5 bases). Germline assignment: CDR1 MDHEN and CDR2 SYDVKM. The CDR3 consists of 15 residues. The CDR3 loop reads CASSLLSRYTGELVF. CDR3 DNA sequence: TGTGCCAGCAGTTTATTATCCAGATACACCGGGGAGCTGGTTTTT.

This clonotype occurred many times. The CDR3 bases are TGTGCCAGCAGCCAGGGAGGGAGGACTGAAGCTTTCTTT. This sequence encodes CASSQGGRTEAFF. The chain uses TRBV7-9 and TRBJ1-1; D perhaps matches TRBD1 (5 bases). Trimming removed 5 bases at V and 5 bases at J, with 12 bases between. Germline assignment: CDR1 SEHNR and CDR2 FQNEAQ (reference sequence). The CDR3 is 13 amino acids.

This chain connects TRBV7-9 to TRBJ2-6, with D possibly matching TRBD1 (5 bases). The V gene lost 1 base and the J gene lost 5 bases, with 9 bases spanning the gap. Germline CDR1 SEHNR, CDR2 FQNEAQ (reference sequence). CDR3 size: 15 residues. CDR3 bases: TGTGCCAGCAGCTTAGAGGGGTCTAGGGCCAACGTCCTGACTTTC. Translated, it gives CASSLEGSRANVLTF.

This clonotype was recorded at least ten times. The chain combines TRBV6-6 with TRBJ1-1; D is uncertain. The germline gives CDR1 MNHNY, CDR2 SVGAGI (reference sequence). CDR3 length: 13 residues. With 6 bases removed from V and 1 base from J, the gap between germline ends came to 9 bases. CDR3 nucleotides: TGTGCCAGCAGGGCAACAGCGAACACTGAAGCTTTCTTT. Protein product: CASRATANTEAFF.

This clonotype came up many times. The rearrangement uses TRBV7-9 and TRBJ1-1, with D tentatively TRBD1 (5 bases). The V and J ends lost 6 bases and 6 bases respectively, with 17 bases between them. The CDR3 is 14 residues long. Germline-derived CDR1 and CDR2 are SEHNR and FQNEAQ (reference sequence). The CDR3 bases are TGTGCCAGCAGTCTGGGGGGGTCCGGGTCTGAAGCTTTCTTT. Translation: CASSLGGSGSEAFF.